This T cell receptor beta chain emerged from a study of beta chain features in type 1 diabetes (dated by TCRdb to the late 2010s). Background on the whole study: No differences in mean age, gender distribution, total cell number or subset yield were found between patients and healthy donors. Across all samples, about 110 million sorted cells were examined, and cell number per subset correlated strongly with RNA yield. Naive and central memory subsets were obtained from all 30 or so donors, but regulatory and stem cell-like memory subsets were isolated from only 8 patients and about 8 healthy donors. In the study, TCRB repertoires of sorted circulating CD4+ T cell subsets from recently diagnosed type 1 diabetes patients were compared with those of matched healthy donors. Results and caveats for the whole study, not just this receptor: Fewer insertions and more nucleotide deletions at VDJ recombination sites were observed in patients with type 1 diabetes, implying thymic rearrangement abnormalities. HLA sub-analyses involved small numbers of individuals, so any influence of HLA type on TCRB rearrangement remained unresolved. Naive, central memory and regulatory TCRB repertoires appeared more similar among patients than among healthy donors. In all four CD4+ subsets, TCRB CDR3 length was moderately but significantly shorter in type 1 diabetes patients. Because cDNA was sequenced instead of genomic DNA, highly expressing activated cells could be over-represented, though the groups showed no difference in activation or CD3 levels. Shorter templates might be favored by PCR, yet because patient and control samples were amplified and corrected together, any such skew would affect both groups equally.

This clone was counted only a few times. This clone's antigen is unknown. No base qualities exist here, and no much larger clone lies one base off it. The entire isolated RNA was reverse transcribed using the High Capacity cDNA Reverse Transcription Kit, and thus expressed TCRB transcripts were sequenced. Naive, central memory and regulatory T cell samples underwent deep immunoSEQ sequencing, averaging roughly 3.5 million total reads per sample. After sorted cells were lysed in RLT buffer, RNA was extracted with DNase-treated RNeasy Micro or Mini kits, with the choice depending on cell number. To prevent cross-contamination, each cell subset was processed individually, whereas patient and healthy donor samples were processed jointly. TCRB sequences were amplified from cDNA with the immunoSEQ multiplex PCR, producing 87-bp fragments spanning the CDR3 region. The amplicons were sequenced using the Illumina HiSeq platform. In the authors' own workflow: PCR bias was corrected computationally using synthetic template baselines, and reads within Hamming distance 2 were collapsed, with unmergeable singletons discarded. Reads were aligned against IMGT so that V, D and J genes, CDR3 length and insertions or deletions at six rearrangement sites could be assigned. Within each subset, clonotype counts were normalized to sorted cell number, after which true diversity and Gini coefficients were computed with the tcR R package. The overlap coefficient, calculated on TCRB nucleotide sequences, was used to quantify repertoire sharing. Out-of-frame TCRB sequences from naive cells were analyzed to stand in for the pre-selection repertoire. As stored in TCRdb, this immuneACCESS dataset retains in-frame rearrangements with V and J assigned. A fraction of the clones does not appear; measured against another copy, unresolved V genes explain less than half of the discrepancy, and the remainder lacks a known reason. The D gene and trimming were derived from the DNA, and the V and J assignments and clone size from that table. For this sample the table gives hundreds of thousands of clones, of which about 14% were detected only once. The ten largest clones capture just under 0.04% of the sample.

Trimming removed 7 bases from V and 6 bases from J, leaving 16 bases between the germline ends. From its cysteine to its phenylalanine, the CDR3 spans 14 amino acids. Of the read, only the CDR3 DNA is kept; its 42 bases are in frame from base 1. The CDR1 and CDR2 encoded by the germline V gene are SGHTA and FQGNSA. A single peripheral blood draw of around 120 mL on average was collected from each donor into heparinised tubes. Using a panel that included CD45RO, CCR7, CD25, CD127, CD95 and CD27, naive, central memory, regulatory and stem cell-like memory CD4+ T cells were sorted on a BD FACSAria II. Every sorted population had a purity above 95%. Right away, PBMCs were isolated by Lymphoprep density gradient centrifugation and were stained directly, with no culture step. Samples were stained and sorted in pairs, with one healthy donor and one patient per experiment, so that batch effects were minimized.

The sample consisted of naive CD4+ T cells from blood. Taken with the paper, the label for cell subset or site translates to: true naive CD4+ T cells. This clonotype was obtained from a man aged 18 to 30 with type 1 diabetes. The sequence is built from TRBV7-2 and TRBJ2-1; a weak D assignment points to TRBD2 (5 bases agree). In nucleotide form, the sequence is TGTGCCAGCACCCAGAGGGCCGGTCTCAATGAGCAGTTCTTC. Translated, this gives CASTQRAGLNEQFF.